This T cell receptor beta chain appears in the sequencing data of a study of cytomegalovirus exposure and HLA in healthy donors. CDR3 length: 12 residues. Trimming shortened V by 0 bases and J by 6 bases, and 8 bases separated the two germline ends. The germline V gene has CDR1 GTSNPN and CDR2 SVGIG (reference sequence). About this clone: Its cognate antigen is unknown.

Both 60 Vbeta primers and 13 Jbeta primers went into the PCR. Clones were read by immunoSEQ multiplex PCR, and TCRdb kept only the in-frame ones, dropping some. The sample yields around 110,000 clones, 81% seen once. General study findings and limits: In a later analysis, productive TCRs from donors in an Asian-associated ancestry cluster reportedly carried fewer N-insertions than the cohort mean. A few CMV-associated chains proved CMV antigen-specific in vitro. The classifier reportedly diagnosed cytomegalovirus status with high sensitivity and specificity.

The receptor was derived from a man aged 30-40 years in good health and CMV-seronegative. Sequences were obtained from PBMCs. The V gene is TRBV30, the J gene TRBJ1-2, with a possible D match to TRBD1 (6 bases). The CDR3 spells CAWSVYRDGYTF. In DNA, the CDR3 is TGTGCCTGGAGTGTATACAGGGATGGCTACACCTTC. The full variable domain, with the rest looked up from reference TRBV30 and TRBJ1-2, is SQTIHQWPATLVQPVGSPLSLECTVEGTSNPNLYWYRQAAGRGLQLLFYSVGIGQISSEVPQNLSASRPQDRQFILSSKKLLLSDSGFYLCAWSVYRDGYTFGSGTRLTVV.